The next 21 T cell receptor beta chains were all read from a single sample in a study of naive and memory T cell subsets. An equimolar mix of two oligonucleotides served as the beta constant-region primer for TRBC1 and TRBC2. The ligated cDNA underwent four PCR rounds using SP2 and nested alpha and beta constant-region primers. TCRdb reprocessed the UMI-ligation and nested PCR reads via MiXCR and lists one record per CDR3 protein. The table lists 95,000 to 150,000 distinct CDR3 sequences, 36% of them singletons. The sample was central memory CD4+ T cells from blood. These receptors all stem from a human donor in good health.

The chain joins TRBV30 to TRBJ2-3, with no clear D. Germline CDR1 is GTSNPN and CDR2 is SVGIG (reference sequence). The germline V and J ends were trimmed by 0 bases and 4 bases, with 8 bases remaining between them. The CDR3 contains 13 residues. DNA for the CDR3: TGTGCCTGGAGTGTCTCGAGAGCAGATACGCAGTATTTT. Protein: CAWSVSRADTQYF.

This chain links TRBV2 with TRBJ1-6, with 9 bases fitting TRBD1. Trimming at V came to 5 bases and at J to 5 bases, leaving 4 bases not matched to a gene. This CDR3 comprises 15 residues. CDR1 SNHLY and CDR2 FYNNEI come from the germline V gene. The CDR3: CASSNRGQNNSPLHF. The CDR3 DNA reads TGTGCCAGCAGTAACAGGGGGCAGAATAATTCACCCCTCCACTTT.

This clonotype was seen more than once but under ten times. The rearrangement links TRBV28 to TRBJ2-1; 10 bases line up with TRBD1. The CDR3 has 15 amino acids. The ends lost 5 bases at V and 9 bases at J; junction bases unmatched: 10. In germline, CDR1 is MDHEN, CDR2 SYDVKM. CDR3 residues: CASSPALGQGTEQFF. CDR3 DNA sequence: TGTGCCAGCAGTCCAGCTCTGGGACAGGGGACTGAGCAGTTCTTC. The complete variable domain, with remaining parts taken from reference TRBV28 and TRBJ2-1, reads DVKVTQSSRYLVKRTGEKVFLECVQDMDHENMFWYRQDPGLGLRLIYFSYDVKMKEKGDIPEGYSVSREKKERFSLILESASTNQTSMYLCASSPALGQGTEQFFGPGTRLTVL.

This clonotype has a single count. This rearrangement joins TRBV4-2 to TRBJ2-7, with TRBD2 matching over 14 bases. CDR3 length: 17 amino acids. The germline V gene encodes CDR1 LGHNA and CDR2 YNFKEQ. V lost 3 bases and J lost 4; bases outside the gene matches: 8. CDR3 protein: CASSHTGTSGSSYEQYF. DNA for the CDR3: TGTGCCAGCAGCCATACCGGGACTAGCGGGAGTAGTTACGAGCAGTACTTC.

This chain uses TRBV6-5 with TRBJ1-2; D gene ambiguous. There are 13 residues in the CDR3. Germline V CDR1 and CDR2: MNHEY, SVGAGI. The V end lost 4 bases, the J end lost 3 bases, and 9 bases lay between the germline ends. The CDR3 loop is CASSFGVDYGYTF. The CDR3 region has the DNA TGTGCCAGCAGTTTCGGCGTGGACTATGGCTACACCTTC.

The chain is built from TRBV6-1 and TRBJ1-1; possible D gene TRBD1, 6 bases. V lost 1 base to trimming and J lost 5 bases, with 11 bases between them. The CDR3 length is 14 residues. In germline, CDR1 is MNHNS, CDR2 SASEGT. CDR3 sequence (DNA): TGTGCCAGCAGTGAAGGAGGGGGGTTTACTGAAGCTTTCTTT. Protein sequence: CASSEGGGFTEAFF.

The CDR3 nucleotides are TGCGCCAGCGCCGAACAATCAGGGGGGAGGACTGAAGCTTTCTTT. Protein product: CASAEQSGGRTEAFF. V and J are TRBV5-1 and TRBJ1-1, with 7 positions matching TRBD1. This CDR3 has 15 residues. The V segment lost 7 bases and the J segment 5 bases; nucleotides outside the gene matches: 14. CDR1 SGHRS and CDR2 YFSETQ come from the germline V gene.

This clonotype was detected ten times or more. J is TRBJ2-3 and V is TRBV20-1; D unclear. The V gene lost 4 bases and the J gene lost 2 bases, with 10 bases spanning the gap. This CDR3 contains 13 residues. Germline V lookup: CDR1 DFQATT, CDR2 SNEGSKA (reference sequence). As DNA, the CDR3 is TGCAGTGCTATTCTTCAGCCCACAGATACGCAGTATTTT. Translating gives CSAILQPTDTQYF.

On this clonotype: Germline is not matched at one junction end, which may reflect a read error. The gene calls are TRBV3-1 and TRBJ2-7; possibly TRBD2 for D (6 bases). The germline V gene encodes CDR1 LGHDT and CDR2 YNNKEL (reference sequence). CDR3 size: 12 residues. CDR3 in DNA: TGTGCCAGCAGCCAAATGGAGGGTCTCGAGATCTTC. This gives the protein CASSQMEGLEIF.

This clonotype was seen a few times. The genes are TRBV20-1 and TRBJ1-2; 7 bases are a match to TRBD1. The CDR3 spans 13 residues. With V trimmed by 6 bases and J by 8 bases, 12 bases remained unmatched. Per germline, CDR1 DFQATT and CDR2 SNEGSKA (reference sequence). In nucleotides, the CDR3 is TGCAGTGCCCTACCAGGGGGATTTGGCGGCTACACCTTC. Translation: CSALPGGFGGYTF.

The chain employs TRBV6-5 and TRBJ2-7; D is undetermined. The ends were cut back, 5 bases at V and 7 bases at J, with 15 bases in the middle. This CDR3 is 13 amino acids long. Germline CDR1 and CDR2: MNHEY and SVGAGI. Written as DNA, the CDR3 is TGTGCCAGCAGTAGACAAGACCCTGATGAGCAGTACTTC. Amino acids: CASSRQDPDEQYF.

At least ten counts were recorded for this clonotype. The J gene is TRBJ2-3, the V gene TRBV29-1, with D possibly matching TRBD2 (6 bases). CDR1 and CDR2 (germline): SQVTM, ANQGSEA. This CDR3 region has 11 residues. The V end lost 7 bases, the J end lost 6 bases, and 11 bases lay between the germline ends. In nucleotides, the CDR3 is TGCAGCGGCAGCCGGGAGGATACGCAGTATTTT. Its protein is CSGSREDTQYF.

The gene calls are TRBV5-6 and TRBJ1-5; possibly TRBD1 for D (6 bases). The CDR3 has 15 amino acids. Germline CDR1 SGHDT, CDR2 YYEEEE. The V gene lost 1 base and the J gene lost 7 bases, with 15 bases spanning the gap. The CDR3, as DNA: TGTGCCAGCAGCTTGAAGGGGGGGGCGAGGCAGCCCCAGCATTTT. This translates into CASSLKGGARQPQHF.

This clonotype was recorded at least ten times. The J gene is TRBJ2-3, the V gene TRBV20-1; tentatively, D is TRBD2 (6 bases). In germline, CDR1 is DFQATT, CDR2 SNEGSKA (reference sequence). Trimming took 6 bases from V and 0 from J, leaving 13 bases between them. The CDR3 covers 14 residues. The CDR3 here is CSATLAKSTDTQYF. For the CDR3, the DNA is TGCAGTGCAACTCTAGCGAAAAGCACAGATACGCAGTATTTT.

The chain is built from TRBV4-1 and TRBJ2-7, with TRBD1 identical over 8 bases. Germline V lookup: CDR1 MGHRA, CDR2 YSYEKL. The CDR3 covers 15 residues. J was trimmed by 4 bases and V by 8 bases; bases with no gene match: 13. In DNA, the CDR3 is TGCGCCAGCCAACCAACCGACAGGGGACGTTACGAGCAGTACTTC. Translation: CASQPTDRGRYEQYF.

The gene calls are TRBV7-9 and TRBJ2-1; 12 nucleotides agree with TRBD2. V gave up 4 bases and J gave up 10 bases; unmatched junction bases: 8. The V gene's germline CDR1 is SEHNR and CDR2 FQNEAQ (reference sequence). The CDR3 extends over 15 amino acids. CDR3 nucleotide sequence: TGTGCCAGCAGCTCCAGACTAGCGGGAGTGGACGAGCAGTTCTTC. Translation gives CASSSRLAGVDEQFF.

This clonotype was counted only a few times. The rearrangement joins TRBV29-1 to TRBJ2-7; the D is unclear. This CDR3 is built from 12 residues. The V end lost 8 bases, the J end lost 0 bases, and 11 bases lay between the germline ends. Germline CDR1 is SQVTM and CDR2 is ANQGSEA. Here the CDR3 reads CSFVFISYEQYF. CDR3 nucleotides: TGCAGCTTTGTGTTCATCTCCTACGAGCAGTACTTC.

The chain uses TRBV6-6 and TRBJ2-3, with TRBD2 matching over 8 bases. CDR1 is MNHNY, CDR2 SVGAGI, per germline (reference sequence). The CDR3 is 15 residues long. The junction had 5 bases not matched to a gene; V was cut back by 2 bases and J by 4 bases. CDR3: CASSYLSGGADTQYF. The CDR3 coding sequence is TGTGCCAGCAGTTACCTCTCGGGGGGGGCAGATACGCAGTATTTT.

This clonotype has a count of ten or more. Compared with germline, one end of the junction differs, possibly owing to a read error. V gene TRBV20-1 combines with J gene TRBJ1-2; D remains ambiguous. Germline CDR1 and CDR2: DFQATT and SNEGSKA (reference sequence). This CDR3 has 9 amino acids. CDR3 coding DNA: TGCAGTGCTAGAGACCGGCCCTCCTTC. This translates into CSARDRPSF.

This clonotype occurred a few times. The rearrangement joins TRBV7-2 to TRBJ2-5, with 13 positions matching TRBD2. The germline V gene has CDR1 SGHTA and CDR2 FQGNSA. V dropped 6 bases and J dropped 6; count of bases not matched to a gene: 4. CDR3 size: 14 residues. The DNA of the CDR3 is TGTGCCAGCAGACTAGCGGGAGGGGAAAAGACCCAGTACTTC. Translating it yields CASRLAGGEKTQYF. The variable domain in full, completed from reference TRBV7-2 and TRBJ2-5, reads GAGVSQSPSNKVTEKGKDVELRCDPISGHTALYWYRQSLGQGLEFLIYFQGNSAPDKSGLPSDRFSAERTGGSVSTLTIQRTQQEDSAVYLCASRLAGGEKTQYFGPGTRLLVL.

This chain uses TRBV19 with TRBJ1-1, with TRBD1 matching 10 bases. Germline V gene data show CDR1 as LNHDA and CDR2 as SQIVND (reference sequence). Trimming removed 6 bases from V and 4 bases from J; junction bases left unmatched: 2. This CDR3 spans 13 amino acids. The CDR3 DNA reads TGTGCCAGTAGGGACAGGGGGTTCACTGAAGCTTTCTTT. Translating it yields CASRDRGFTEAFF.